One and the same sample provided the 16 T cell receptor beta chains below, sequenced in a study of OX40 agonist ivuxolimab in advanced cancers. Method: immunoSEQ multiplex PCR; TCRdb's copy keeps in-frame clones and lacks some. The repertoire has about 82,000 clones, 92% of them found once; the top ten carry approximately 8.6%. Sequencing used CD4+ or CD8+ T cells sorted from blood, obtained in a trial of the OX40 agonist ivuxolimab. The receptors come from an adult with an advanced solid tumor such as melanoma, head and neck, liver or kidney cancer.

The genes are TRBV5-1 and TRBJ2-5; D not certain. Germline loops: CDR1 SGHRS, CDR2 YFSETQ. The CDR3 length is 16 residues. V was trimmed by 7 bases and J by 0 bases, leaving 19 bases between them. CDR3 residues: CASAPVGHLYQETQYF. The CDR3, as DNA: TGCGCCAGCGCGCCAGTCGGGCATCTCTACCAAGAGACCCAGTACTTC.

The chain has TRBV27 and TRBJ2-6; D ambiguous. V was shortened by 3 bases and J by 0 bases, with 9 bases between the two germline ends. CDR1 and CDR2 from the germline V gene are MNHEY and SMNVEV (reference sequence). The CDR3 runs 16 residues. The DNA of the CDR3 is TGTGCCAGCAGTTTCGGTTGGGTCTCTGGGGCCAACGTCCTGACTTTC. It translates to CASSFGWVSGANVLTF.

The J gene is TRBJ2-1, the V gene TRBV6-5; 8 bases are shared with TRBD2. Losses at the gene ends were 2 bases for V and 4 bases for J; bases not matched to a gene: 4. The CDR3 sequence is 15 residues long. Germline V gene lookup returns CDR1 MNHEY and CDR2 SVGAGI. Here the CDR3 DNA reads TGTGCCAGCAGTTACCTGGCGGGGGGATACAATGAGCAGTTCTTC. Protein: CASSYLAGGYNEQFF.

The chain joins TRBV6-6 to TRBJ2-1, with D unresolved. Per the germline V gene, CDR1 is MNHNY and CDR2 is SVGAGI (reference sequence). The V and J ends lost 0 bases and 4 bases respectively, with 1 base between them. CDR3 length: 12 residues. The DNA for the CDR3 is TGTGCCAGCAGTTACTCTTACAATGAGCAGTTCTTC. The encoded protein is CASSYSYNEQFF.

The chain employs TRBV7-9 and TRBJ1-1; D ambiguous. Germline V CDR1 and CDR2: SEHNR, FQNEAQ (reference sequence). The CDR3 has 13 residues. The V and J ends lost 5 bases and 6 bases respectively, with 13 bases between them. Written as DNA, the CDR3 is TGTGCCAGCAGCAAGGACCGGCGGCCTGAAGCTTTCTTT. This gives the protein CASSKDRRPEAFF.

The rearrangement uses TRBV5-6 and TRBJ1-1, with D possibly TRBD1 on 5 matching bases. CDR1 and CDR2 from the germline V gene are SGHDT and YYEEEE. V was cut by 4 bases and J by 1 base, with 11 bases left in between. The CDR3 is 14 residues long. The DNA of the CDR3 is TGTGCCAGCAGCACTGACAGAACGAACACTGAAGCTTTCTTT. Translation gives CASSTDRTNTEAFF.

This chain connects TRBV10-1 to TRBJ2-3; D call uncertain. Germline CDR1 WNHNN, CDR2 SYGVQD (reference sequence). CDR3 length equals 16 residues. The germline V and J ends were trimmed by 0 bases and 1 base, with 11 bases remaining between them. For the CDR3, the DNA is TGCGCCAGCAGTGAGTCTCTGGGGTTGGGCACAGATACGCAGTATTTT. It encodes CASSESLGLGTDTQYF.

V gene TRBV27 combines with J gene TRBJ2-2, with 8 bases fitting TRBD2. The CDR3 has 14 residues. With V trimmed by 6 bases and J by 13 bases, 13 bases remained unmatched. Germline V gene lookup returns CDR1 MNHEY and CDR2 SMNVEV (reference sequence). CDR3 sequence: CASSFVTGGGGLFF. CDR3 coding DNA: TGTGCCAGCAGCTTCGTCACCGGGGGGGGTGGGCTGTTTTTT.

The chain carries TRBV27 and TRBJ2-7; no definite D call. The CDR3 is made up of 13 amino acids. V dropped 3 bases and J dropped 2 bases, with 8 bases sitting between them. The germline CDR1 and CDR2 sequences are MNHEY and SMNVEV (reference sequence). CDR3 in amino acids: CASSFQLAYEQYF. The DNA of the CDR3 is TGTGCCAGCAGTTTTCAACTCGCCTACGAGCAGTACTTC.

The chain couples TRBV12-5 to TRBJ2-1, with 11 bases lining up with TRBD1. The CDR3 runs to 20 residues. Trimming took 2 bases from V and 13 from J; bases not matched to a gene: 25. The germline CDR1 and CDR2 sequences are LGHNT and FRNRAP. The CDR3 reads CASGLPSEDRGLLLAFGQFF. Written as DNA, the CDR3 is TGTGCTAGTGGTTTGCCCTCGGAGGACAGGGGGCTTTTGTTGGCCTTCGGACAGTTCTTC.

The V and J genes are TRBV4-1 and TRBJ2-5, with D perhaps being TRBD1 or TRBD2 (7 bases each). This CDR3 has 16 amino acids. The germline V gene encodes CDR1 MGHRA and CDR2 YSYEKL. The V gene lost 4 bases and the J gene lost 3 bases, with 18 bases spanning the gap. Here the CDR3 reads CASSPVDRAGEETQYF. The CDR3 DNA is TGCGCCAGCAGCCCAGTCGACAGGGCGGGGGAAGAGACCCAGTACTTC.

V gene TRBV4-1 combines with J gene TRBJ1-2; D is unresolved. V dropped 1 base and J dropped 4 bases, with 10 bases sitting between them. CDR3 length: 14 residues. Germline CDR1 and CDR2: MGHRA and YSYEKL. Here the CDR3 reads CASSQAYDPYGYTF. CDR3 DNA sequence: TGCGCCAGCAGCCAAGCGTACGACCCCTATGGCTACACCTTC.

The chain carries TRBV10-3 and TRBJ2-7; weak D call: TRBD1 (6 bases). CDR3 length: 11 residues. Per germline, CDR1 ENHRY and CDR2 SYGVKD. V was clipped by 9 bases and J by 4 bases, with 10 bases between them. The CDR3 sequence: CAIQTGYEQYF. CDR3 coding DNA: TGTGCCATTCAGACAGGTTACGAGCAGTACTTC.

The chain has TRBV9 and TRBJ2-7; D is unclear. The CDR3 runs to 14 residues. Germline-derived CDR1 and CDR2 are SGDLS and YYNGEE. Trimming shortened V by 3 bases and J by 4 bases, and 14 bases separated the two germline ends. CDR3 nucleotide sequence: TGTGCCAGCAGCGAATATTCGTTCCCTTACGAGCAGTACTTC. This translates into CASSEYSFPYEQYF.

In this sample, this clone turned up once. This rearrangement joins TRBV4-1 to TRBJ1-2; D is possibly TRBD1 (6 bases). CDR3 length: 16 amino acids. With 3 bases removed from V and 0 bases from J, the gap between germline ends came to 14 bases. Germline-derived CDR1 and CDR2 are MGHRA and YSYEKL. CDR3 amino acids: CASSHIQGGPNYGYTF. CDR3 coding DNA: TGCGCCAGCAGCCACATACAGGGAGGACCTAACTATGGCTACACCTTC.

The genes are TRBV30 and TRBJ2-5; TRBD1 aligns across 9 bases. The V segment lost 2 bases and the J segment 4 bases; nucleotides outside the gene matches: 8. CDR3 size: 15 residues. Germline V gene sequence: CDR1 GTSNPN, CDR2 SVGIG (reference sequence). The CDR3 region has the DNA TGTGCCTGGAGTCCCACCGGGACAGGGACAGAGACCCAGTACTTC. Amino acids: CAWSPTGTGTETQYF.